This T cell receptor beta chain came from a study of early T cells in non-severe SARS-CoV-2 infection. TCRdb re-analysed the 5' RACE reads in MiXCR, keeping a single row per CDR3 protein. Among around 50,000 distinct CDR3 sequences listed, 5.5% to 6.5% were seen once. As to this clonotype: Antigen specificity is unknown.

Overall study findings and caveats: VDJdb-based matching was biased toward anti-spike CD8 responses and missed private and CD4 specificities.

V dropped 2 bases and J dropped 1 base, with 9 bases sitting between them. This CDR3 has 16 residues. From germline, CDR1 is KGHSH and CDR2 LQKENI. This receptor was obtained from an adult who was a healthcare worker with PCR-confirmed SARS-CoV-2 infection or an uninfected control (not recorded which). Sequenced material: whole blood. The chain combines TRBV18 with TRBJ2-6; possible D gene TRBD2, 7 bases. The chain's CDR3 is CASSPAGASGANVLTF. The CDR3, as DNA: TGTGCCAGCTCACCAGCGGGGGCTTCTGGGGCCAACGTCCTGACTTTC. Full variable domain (missing parts from reference TRBV18 and TRBJ2-6): NAGVMQNPRHLVRRRGQEARLRCSPMKGHSHVYWYRQLPEEGLKFMVYLQKENIIDESGMPKERFSAEFPKEGPSILRIQQVVRGDSAAYFCASSPAGASGANVLTFGAGSRLTVL.